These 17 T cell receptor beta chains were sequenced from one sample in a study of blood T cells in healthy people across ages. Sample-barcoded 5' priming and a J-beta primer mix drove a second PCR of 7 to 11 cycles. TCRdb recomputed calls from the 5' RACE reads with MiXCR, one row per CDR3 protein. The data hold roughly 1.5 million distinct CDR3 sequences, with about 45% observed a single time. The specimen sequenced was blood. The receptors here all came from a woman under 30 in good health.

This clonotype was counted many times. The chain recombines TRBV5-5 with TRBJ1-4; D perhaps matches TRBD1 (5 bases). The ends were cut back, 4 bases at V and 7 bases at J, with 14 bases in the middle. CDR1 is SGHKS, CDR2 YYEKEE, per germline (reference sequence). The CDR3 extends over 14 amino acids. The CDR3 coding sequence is TGTGCCAGCAGCCCGACGCCTGGGGGTGAAAAACTGTTTTTT. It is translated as CASSPTPGGEKLFF.

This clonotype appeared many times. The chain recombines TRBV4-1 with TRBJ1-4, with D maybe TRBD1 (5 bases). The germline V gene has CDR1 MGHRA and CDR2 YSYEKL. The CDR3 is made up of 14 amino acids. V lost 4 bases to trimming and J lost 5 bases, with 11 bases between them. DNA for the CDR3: TGCGCCAGCAGCCTGTGGGCAGGGAATGAAAAACTGTTTTTT. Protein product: CASSLWAGNEKLFF.

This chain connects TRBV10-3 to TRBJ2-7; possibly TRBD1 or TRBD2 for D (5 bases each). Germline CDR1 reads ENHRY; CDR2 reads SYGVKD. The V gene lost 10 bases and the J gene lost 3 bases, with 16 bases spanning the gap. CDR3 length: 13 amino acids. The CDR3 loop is CATTLPGHYEQYF. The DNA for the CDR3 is TGTGCCACCACCCTCCCGGGGCACTACGAGCAGTACTTC.

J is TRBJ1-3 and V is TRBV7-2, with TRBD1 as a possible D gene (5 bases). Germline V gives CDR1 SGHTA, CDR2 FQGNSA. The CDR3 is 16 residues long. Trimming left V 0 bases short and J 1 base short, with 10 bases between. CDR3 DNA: TGTGCCAGCAGCTTAGCGGTCGGGGCATCTGGAAACACCATATATTTT. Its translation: CASSLAVGASGNTIYF.

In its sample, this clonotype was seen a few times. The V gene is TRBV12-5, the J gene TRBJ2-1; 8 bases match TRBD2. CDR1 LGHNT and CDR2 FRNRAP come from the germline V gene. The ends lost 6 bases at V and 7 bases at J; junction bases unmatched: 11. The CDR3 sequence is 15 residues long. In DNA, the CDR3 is TGTGCTAGTGGGCGCGGGACTAGGTCGACGAATGAGCAGTTCTTC. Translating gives CASGRGTRSTNEQFF.

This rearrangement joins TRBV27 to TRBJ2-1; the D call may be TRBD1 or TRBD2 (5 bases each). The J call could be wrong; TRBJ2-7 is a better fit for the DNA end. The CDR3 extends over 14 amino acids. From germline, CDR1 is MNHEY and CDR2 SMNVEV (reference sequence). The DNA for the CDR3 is TGTGCCAGCAGTACCCGGGACGGGAACAATGAGCAGTACTTC. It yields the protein CASSTRDGNNEQYF.

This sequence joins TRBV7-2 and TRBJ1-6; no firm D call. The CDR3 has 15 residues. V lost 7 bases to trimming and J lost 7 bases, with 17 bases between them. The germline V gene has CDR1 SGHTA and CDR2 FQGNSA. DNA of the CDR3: TGTGCCAGCACCACCCAGTCGGGGTCCAATTCACCCCTCCACTTT. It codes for CASTTQSGSNSPLHF.

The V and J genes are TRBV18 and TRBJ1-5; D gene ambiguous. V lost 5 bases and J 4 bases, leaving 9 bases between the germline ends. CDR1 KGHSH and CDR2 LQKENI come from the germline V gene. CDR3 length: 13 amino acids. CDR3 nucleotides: TGTGCCAGCTCAAAGGCCGTAAATCAGCCCCAGCATTTT. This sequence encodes CASSKAVNQPQHF.

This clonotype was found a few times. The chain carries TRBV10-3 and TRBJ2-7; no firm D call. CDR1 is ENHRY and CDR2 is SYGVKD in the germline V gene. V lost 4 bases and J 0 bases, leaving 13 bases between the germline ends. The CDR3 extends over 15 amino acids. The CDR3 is CAISVVLSSSYEQYF. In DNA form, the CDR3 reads TGTGCCATCAGTGTTGTCTTATCGAGCTCCTACGAGCAGTACTTC.

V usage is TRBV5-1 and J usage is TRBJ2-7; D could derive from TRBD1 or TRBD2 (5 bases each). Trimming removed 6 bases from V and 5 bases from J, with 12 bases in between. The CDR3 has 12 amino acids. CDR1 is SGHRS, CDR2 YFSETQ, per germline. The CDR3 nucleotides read TGCGCCAGCAAGGCCGGGACGGACGAGCAGTACTTC. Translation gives CASKAGTDEQYF. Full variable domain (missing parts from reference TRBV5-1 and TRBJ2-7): KAGVTQTPRYLIKTRGQQVTLSCSPISGHRSVSWYQQTPGQGLQFLFEYFSETQRNKGNFPGRFSGRQFSNSRSEMNVSTLELGDSALYLCASKAGTDEQYFGPGTRLTVT.

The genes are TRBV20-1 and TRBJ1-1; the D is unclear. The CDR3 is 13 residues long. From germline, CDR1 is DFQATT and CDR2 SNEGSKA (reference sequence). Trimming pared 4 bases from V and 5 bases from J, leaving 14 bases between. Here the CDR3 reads CSATVPGGTEAFF. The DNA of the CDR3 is TGCAGTGCTACTGTACCCGGCGGGACTGAAGCTTTCTTT.

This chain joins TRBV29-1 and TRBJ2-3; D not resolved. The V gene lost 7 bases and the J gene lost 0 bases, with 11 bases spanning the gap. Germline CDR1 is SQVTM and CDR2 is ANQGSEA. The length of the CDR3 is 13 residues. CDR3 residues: CSGHSYSTDTQYF. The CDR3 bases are TGCAGCGGTCACAGTTATAGCACAGATACGCAGTATTTT.

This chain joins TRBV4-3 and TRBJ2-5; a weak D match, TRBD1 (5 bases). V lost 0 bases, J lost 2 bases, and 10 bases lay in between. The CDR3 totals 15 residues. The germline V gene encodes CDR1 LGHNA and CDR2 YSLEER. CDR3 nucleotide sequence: TGCGCCAGCAGCCAAGATGGGGCAGATCAAGAGACCCAGTACTTC. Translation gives CASSQDGADQETQYF.

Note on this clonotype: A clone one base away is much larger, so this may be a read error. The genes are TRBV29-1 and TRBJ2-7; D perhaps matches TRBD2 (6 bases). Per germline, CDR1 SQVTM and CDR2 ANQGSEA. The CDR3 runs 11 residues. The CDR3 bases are TGCAGCGTTGTGGAGGACTACAAGCAGTACTTC. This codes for CSVVEDYKQYF.

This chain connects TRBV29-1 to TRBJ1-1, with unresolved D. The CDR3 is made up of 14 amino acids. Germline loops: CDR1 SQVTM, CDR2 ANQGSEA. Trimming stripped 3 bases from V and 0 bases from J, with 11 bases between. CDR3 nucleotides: TGCAGCGTTGATCGGGCTGGGTTGAACACTGAAGCTTTCTTT. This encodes CSVDRAGLNTEAFF.

The CDR3 sequence is CASSSHNRADHTF. CDR3 sequence (DNA): TGTGCCAGCAGCAGCCACAACAGGGCGGATCACACCTTC. The genes are TRBV7-8 and TRBJ1-2, with D perhaps TRBD1 (6 bases). The CDR3 extends over 13 amino acids. Trimming left V 5 bases short and J 12 bases short, with 19 bases between. Germline V gene data show CDR1 as SGHVS and CDR2 as FQNEAQ.

DNA of the CDR3: TGCAGCGCTGCCCATACTAGCGGGGAAGGGGATACGCAGTATTTT. Amino acids: CSAAHTSGEGDTQYF. The V and J genes are TRBV29-1 and TRBJ2-3; 10 bases are a match to TRBD2. This CDR3 contains 15 residues. CDR1 is SQVTM, CDR2 ANQGSEA, per germline. V was pared by 7 bases and J by 6 bases, with 13 bases of the junction left unmatched.